Listed here are 21 T cell receptor beta chains from one sample, sequenced in a study of cytomegalovirus exposure and HLA in healthy donors. PCR amplification relied on 60 Vbeta primers (plus 13 Jbeta primers). Assay: immunoSEQ multiplex PCR; the TCRdb copy retains only in-frame clones and omits some. The sample yields around 150,000 clones, about 74% seen once. The material sequenced was PBMCs. The receptors derive from a woman aged 50 to 60 in good health and CMV-seronegative.

Only a few counts were recorded for this clone. The chain uses TRBV5-5 and TRBJ1-4, with D perhaps matching TRBD1 (6 bases). Trimming cost V 6 bases and J 5 bases, with 11 bases left between them. Germline loops: CDR1 SGHKS, CDR2 YYEKEE (reference sequence). The CDR3 consists of 13 residues. CDR3 region: CASNKGTNEKLFF. In DNA, the CDR3 is TGTGCCAGCAACAAGGGGACAAATGAAAAACTGTTTTTT.

The chain links TRBV5-8 to TRBJ1-2, with 7 bases fitting TRBD1. Germline trimming cut 3 bases from V and 3 bases from J; bases unmatched to any gene: 5. The CDR3 totals 14 residues. Looked up from germline, CDR1 is SGHTS and CDR2 is YDEGEE. CDR3 in DNA: TGTGCCAGCAGCTCGAGGGGACAGTACTATGGCTACACCTTC. Encoded protein: CASSSRGQYYGYTF. The complete variable domain, with remaining parts taken from reference TRBV5-8 and TRBJ1-2, reads EAGVTQSPTHLIKTRGQQATLRCSPISGHTSVYWYQQALGLGLQFLLWYDEGEERNRGNFPPRFSGRQFPNYSSELNVNALELEDSALYLCASSSRGQYYGYTFGSGTRLTVV.

The V call is TRBV2, the J call TRBJ1-2; unclear D gene. V was trimmed by 2 bases and J by 2 bases, leaving 6 bases between them. The length of the CDR3 is 13 residues. Germline V gene lookup returns CDR1 SNHLY and CDR2 FYNNEI. In DNA form, the CDR3 reads TGTGCCAGCAGTGAAACAGAAAACTATGGCTACACCTTC. It codes for CASSETENYGYTF.

This chain connects TRBV6-1 to TRBJ1-1; D is unresolved. The CDR3 consists of 12 residues. From germline, CDR1 is MNHNS and CDR2 SASEGT. V dropped 6 bases and J dropped 3 bases, with 8 bases sitting between them. CDR3 DNA: TGTGCCAGCAGGTTGGGCTACACTGAAGCTTTCTTT. Translation gives CASRLGYTEAFF.

V usage is TRBV6-1 and J usage is TRBJ2-1; 9 bases are a match to TRBD2. The CDR3 contains 18 residues. V trimming: 0 bases; J trimming: 3 bases; junction bases outside the gene matches: 9. Per the germline V gene, CDR1 is MNHNS and CDR2 is SASEGT. CDR3 nucleotide sequence: TGTGCCAGCAGTGAAGCGCTTAAGCGGGGGGCCCTCTACAATGAGCAGTTCTTC. Its translation is CASSEALKRGALYNEQFF.

The V gene is TRBV10-1, the J gene TRBJ2-2; weak D call: TRBD1 (6 bases). Germline V gene lookup returns CDR1 WNHNN and CDR2 SYGVQD (reference sequence). Trimming shortened V by 7 bases and J by 5 bases, and 17 bases separated the two germline ends. The CDR3 totals 15 residues. The CDR3 DNA sequence: TGCGCCAGCACTGACAGGAATTCGAGAACCGGGGAGCTGTTTTTT. Amino acids: CASTDRNSRTGELFF.

The chain carries TRBV6-5 and TRBJ2-3, with 8 nucleotides matching TRBD2. Looked up from germline, CDR1 is MNHEY and CDR2 is SVGAGI. After removal of 6 bases from V and 9 bases from J, the junction contained 14 bases not matched to a gene. This CDR3 is built from 15 residues. DNA for the CDR3: TGTGCCAGCAGCCCCGGACTAGCAGTTACAGGCACGCAGTATTTT. As protein: CASSPGLAVTGTQYF.

Regarding this clone: The same CDR3 also results from other DNA sequences found in this sample. V gene TRBV29-1 combines with J gene TRBJ2-1; 12 nucleotides align to TRBD2. This CDR3 region has 15 residues. Trimming at V came to 2 bases and at J to 7 bases, leaving 6 bases not matched to a gene. Germline CDR1 is SQVTM and CDR2 is ANQGSEA. CDR3 sequence reads: CSVEPSSGGANEQFF. The DNA for the CDR3 is TGCAGCGTTGAACCCTCTAGCGGGGGGGCAAATGAGCAGTTCTTC.

This sequence joins TRBV28 and TRBJ2-5; 9 bases map to TRBD1. The V gene end was trimmed by 5 bases and the J gene end by 5 bases; junction bases not matched to a gene: 6. Germline V gene lookup returns CDR1 MDHEN and CDR2 SYDVKM. The CDR3 is 14 amino acids. The CDR3 DNA follows: TGTGCCAGCAGTCTACAGGGGGCTCGGGAGACCCAGTACTTC. Its translation: CASSLQGARETQYF. The whole variable domain, filled in from reference TRBV28 and TRBJ2-5, reads DVKVTQSSRYLVKRTGEKVFLECVQDMDHENMFWYRQDPGLGLRLIYFSYDVKMKEKGDIPEGYSVSREKKERFSLILESASTNQTSMYLCASSLQGARETQYFGPGTRLLVL.

The chain carries TRBV25-1 and TRBJ1-2; TRBD1 aligns across 8 bases. Losses at the gene ends were 4 bases for V and 4 bases for J; bases not matched to a gene: 14. CDR1 and CDR2 from the germline V gene are MGHDK and SYGVNS. CDR3 size: 17 residues. CDR3 sequence (DNA): TGTGCCAGCAGTGCTCGGGGACAGGAGAAAACTCGCTATGGCTACACCTTC. Its protein product is CASSARGQEKTRYGYTF.

This chain links TRBV11-1 with TRBJ1-2, with 10 bases lining up with TRBD1. Germline V gives CDR1 SGHAT, CDR2 FQDESV (reference sequence). The CDR3 extends over 15 amino acids. J lost 6 bases, V lost 5 bases, and 9 bases had no gene match. CDR3: CASSHPGTGDNGYTF. Written as DNA, the CDR3 is TGTGCCAGCAGCCACCCCGGGACAGGGGATAATGGCTACACCTTC.

The genes are TRBV19 and TRBJ1-4; D is unclear. This CDR3 spans 13 amino acids. Germline V gene sequence: CDR1 LNHDA, CDR2 SQIVND (reference sequence). V was clipped by 5 bases and J by 7 bases, with 11 bases between them. The CDR3 DNA sequence: TGTGCCAGTAGTGGCCCGTTTGGTGAAAAACTGTTTTTT. Protein: CASSGPFGEKLFF.

The CDR3 nucleotides are TGCGCCAGCAGCCAAGACAGGGAGGATACTGAAGCTTTCTTT. Amino acids: CASSQDREDTEAFF. V usage is TRBV4-3 and J usage is TRBJ1-1, with a weak D call TRBD1 (5 bases). From germline, CDR1 is LGHNA and CDR2 YSLEER. Deletions cut 0 bases from V and 5 bases from J, with 10 bases between. There are 14 residues in the CDR3.

In this sample, this clone turned up once. The genes are TRBV25-1 and TRBJ2-5; TRBD1 aligns across 10 bases. The CDR3 loop spans 13 amino acids. Looked up from germline, CDR1 is MGHDK and CDR2 is SYGVNS. The junction had 2 bases not matched to a gene; V was cut back by 8 bases and J by 2 bases. CDR3 nucleotides: TGTGCCAGCTCGGGACAGGGGCAAGAGACCCAGTACTTC. Translation gives CASSGQGQETQYF.

The chain combines TRBV7-9 with TRBJ1-2; D call uncertain. Germline V gene data show CDR1 as SEHNR and CDR2 as FQNEAQ (reference sequence). The CDR3 is 15 residues long. Between the trimmed V and J ends, which lost 2 bases and 3 bases, there was a span of 13 bases. For the CDR3, the DNA is TGTGCCAGCAGCTTATCCGGCTCGAGGTACTATGGCTACACCTTC. As protein: CASSLSGSRYYGYTF.

Written as DNA, the CDR3 is TGTGCCAGCAGTTTATCGCGGGGAGGGAGCTATGGCTACACCTTC. It specifies CASSLSRGGSYGYTF. V usage is TRBV27 and J usage is TRBJ1-2; no clear D. This CDR3 spans 15 amino acids. V lost 0 bases and J lost 4, with 12 bases in between. Germline-derived CDR1 and CDR2 are MNHEY and SMNVEV (reference sequence).

The chain has TRBV5-1 and TRBJ2-1; 7 bases are shared with TRBD2. This CDR3 is built from 13 residues. V lost 4 bases to trimming and J lost 6 bases; unmatched junction nucleotides: 4. Germline-derived CDR1 and CDR2 are SGHRS and YFSETQ. Written as DNA, the CDR3 is TGCGCCAGCAGCCTTAGCGGGTTCAATGAGCAGTTCTTC. Its protein product is CASSLSGFNEQFF.

This clone occurred a few times. Other DNA sequences in this specimen translate into the identical CDR3. This chain uses TRBV19 with TRBJ1-1; 7 nucleotides align to TRBD1. The CDR3 consists of 13 residues. The germline CDR1 and CDR2 sequences are LNHDA and SQIVND (reference sequence). The ends lost 5 bases at V and 3 bases at J; junction bases unmatched: 3. DNA of the CDR3: TGTGCCAGTAGTTCACAGGGGCACACTGAAGCTTTCTTT. Its protein product is CASSSQGHTEAFF.

V usage is TRBV5-6 and J usage is TRBJ2-5; TRBD2 aligns across 13 bases. This CDR3 region has 16 residues. Germline lookup yields CDR1 SGHDT and CDR2 YYEEEE. Trimming took 5 bases from V and 5 from J; bases not matched to a gene: 9. In DNA form, the CDR3 reads TGTGCCAGCAGACAATGGACTAGCGGGGGAAGGGAGACCCAGTACTTC. It yields the protein CASRQWTSGGRETQYF.

The gene calls are TRBV6-1 and TRBJ1-2, with 8 bases fitting TRBD1. CDR3 length: 12 residues. Germline V gene lookup returns CDR1 MNHNS and CDR2 SASEGT. Unmatched junction bases numbered 7, after V lost 3 bases and J lost 13 bases. CDR3 region: CASSERTGNSTF. For the CDR3, the DNA is TGTGCCAGCAGTGAGAGGACAGGGAATAGCACCTTC.

V gene TRBV2 combines with J gene TRBJ1-5; no firm D call. Trimming pared 7 bases from V and 6 bases from J, leaving 19 bases between. The CDR3 has 15 amino acids. Per germline, CDR1 SNHLY and CDR2 FYNNEI. The CDR3 spells CASTQARGSTQPQHF. Here the CDR3 DNA reads TGTGCCAGCACCCAAGCCCGGGGATCCACTCAGCCCCAGCATTTT.